This T cell receptor beta chain was captured by sequencing in a study of T cells in Graves' hyperthyroidism and ophthalmopathy. Study outcomes and limitations: The model made its ophthalmopathy prediction, and onset followed a median about 5.9 months later.

Trimming left V 3 bases short and J 4 bases short, with 15 bases between. This CDR3 has 15 amino acids. Germline CDR1 is SEHNR and CDR2 is FQNEAQ (reference sequence). Ophthalmopathy patients showed a Clinical Activity Score of at least 3, NOSPECS grade of at least 4 and duration under 3 months. Concerning this clonotype: Antigen specificity is unknown.

TCR beta CDR3 sequences were amplified from RNA transcripts. In the first-round RT-PCR of the TCR CDR3, the HTBI primer set was used. TCRdb passed the multiplex PCR reads through MiXCR, listing each CDR3 protein once. The sample lists around 520,000 distinct CDR3 sequences, about 24% seen once, with roughly 10% in the top ten. This chain connects TRBV7-9 to TRBJ2-5; D is ambiguous. The sequence derives from a woman aged 25 to 39 with Graves' ophthalmopathy. Specimen: blood. The CDR3 loop reads CASSFSLRDSETQYF. Written as DNA, the CDR3 is TGTGCCAGCAGCTTCAGCCTAAGGGATTCAGAGACCCAGTACTTC.